The source of this TCR beta chain is a study of T cells after yellow fever vaccination. Study results and caveats: One caveat is that FACS-sorted repertoires could contain abundant clonotypes contaminating from the bulk population. There was a small share of clonotypes that showed up in both the CD4 and CD8 compartments. The study re-detected most primary-vaccination clones after the booster (under 97% CD4, roughly 90% CD8).

This clonotype was found a few times. Its antigen is unidentified. Synthesis of TCR cDNA relied on 5'RACE template switching, which attached a universal primer site and UMIs. TCRdb re-derived calls from the 5' RACE reads in MiXCR, one entry per CDR3 protein. The sample lists some 220,000 distinct CDR3 sequences; 3% to 3.5% were seen once. From germline, CDR1 is LNHDA and CDR2 SQIVND (reference sequence). J gave up 8 bases and V 10 bases, and 10 bases lay outside the gene matches. The CDR3 runs to 14 residues. This sequence was found in a man between 18 and 35 years old who received the YFV17D yellow fever vaccine. The chain has TRBV19 and TRBJ1-4; 10 bases match TRBD1. The sample was CD4+ T cells sorted from PBMCs, taken 10 days after the yellow fever booster vaccination. CDR3 sequence: CATLAGQGREKLFF. As DNA, the CDR3 is TGTGCCACCCTGGCGGGACAGGGGAGAGAAAAACTGTTTTTT.